This TCR beta chain appears in the sequencing data of a study of blood T cell repertoires in COVID-19. In the study overall: COVID-19 samples from acute and convalescent phases originated in the United States, Italy and Spain.

This clone was detected only a few times. The length of the CDR3 is 16 residues. Looked up from germline, CDR1 is MNHNY and CDR2 is SVGAGI (reference sequence). V was clipped by 5 bases and J by 8 bases, with 19 bases between them. Original analysis: Nucleated cell number was recorded as an estimate derived from reference gene primer amplification. Sequenced by immunoSEQ multiplex PCR; TCRdb stores in-frame clones only, minus some. The V and J calls and the clone size are those of that table, but D and trimming were determined from the DNA. The sample has about 140,000 clones; over 75% are singletons.

The V call is TRBV6-6, the J call TRBJ1-6; TRBD1 is a possible D gene (6 bases). The sample was PBMCs or T cells enriched from blood (not recorded which). This TCR was sampled from a man in his forties or fifties in a cohort exposed to, infected with or recovered from COVID-19 (not recorded which). The CDR3, as DNA: TGTGCCAGCAGTGGCCTGAGGGGGACGGTCTATTCACCCCTCCACTTT. Encoded protein: CASSGLRGTVYSPLHF.